The sequence of this T cell receptor beta chain was determined in a study of blood T cell repertoires in COVID-19. On the study more broadly: Material from acute and convalescent COVID-19 was sourced from the United States, Italy and Spain. Sample material is recorded as cDNA or gDNA derived from T cells, B-cell-depleted T cells, or PBMCs.

The CDR3 length is 17 residues. The J segment lost 6 bases and the V segment lost 0 bases, leaving 11 bases of the junction unmatched. The V gene's germline CDR1 is SGHDN and CDR2 FVKESK. Authors' methods: The authors estimated nucleated cell counts from reference gene primer amplification. Assay used: immunoSEQ multiplex PCR; TCRdb lists only in-frame clones, some missing. Clone size and V and J calls were adopted from that table, with D and trimming inferred from the DNA. The sample records 25,000 to 35,000 clones, over 90% being singletons. Sequenced input: peripheral blood. The receptor's source is a human donor in a cohort sampled during active COVID-19. The V and J genes are TRBV14 and TRBJ2-1; 7 nucleotides agree with TRBD2. The CDR3 loop is CASSQEGVGRLGNEQFF. The CDR3 DNA follows: TGTGCCAGCAGCCAAGAAGGAGTCGGGAGGTTGGGCAATGAGCAGTTCTTC.